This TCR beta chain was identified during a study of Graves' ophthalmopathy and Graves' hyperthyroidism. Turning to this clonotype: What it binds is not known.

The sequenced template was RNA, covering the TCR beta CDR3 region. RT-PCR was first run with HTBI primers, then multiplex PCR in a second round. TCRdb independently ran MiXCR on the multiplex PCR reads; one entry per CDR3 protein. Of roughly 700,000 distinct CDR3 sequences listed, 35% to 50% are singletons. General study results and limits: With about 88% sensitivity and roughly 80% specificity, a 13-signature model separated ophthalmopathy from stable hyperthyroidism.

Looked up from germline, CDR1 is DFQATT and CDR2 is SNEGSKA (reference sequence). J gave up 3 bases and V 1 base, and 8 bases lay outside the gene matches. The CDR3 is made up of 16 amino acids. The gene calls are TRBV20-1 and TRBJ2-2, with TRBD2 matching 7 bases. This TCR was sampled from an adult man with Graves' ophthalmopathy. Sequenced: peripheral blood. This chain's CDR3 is CSARAKPREDTGELFF. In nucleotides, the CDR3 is TGCAGTGCTAGAGCTAAGCCCCGGGAGGACACCGGGGAGCTGTTTTTT.